This is a list of T cell receptor beta chains from one sample in a study of radiotherapy plus CTLA-4 blockade in lung cancer. Repertoires were generated with immunoSEQ multiplex PCR, while TCRdb's copy carries only in-frame clones and drops some. This sample has some 60,000 clones, with more than 60% found just once. This sample comprised peripheral blood, obtained from a patient treated with radiotherapy plus ipilimumab. The receptors originated from a human donor with non-small cell lung cancer who had a complete response to radiotherapy plus ipilimumab. The CDR3 runs from the conserved cysteine through the conserved F or W. The D gene is left open where the match is weak. Not every row has a clone size; where given, it reads once, few, many or a size class.

TRBD1,TRBV4-3,TRBJ2-5,-,TGCGCCAGCAGCCAGACCACGCACAGGGGAGAGACCCAGTACTTC,CASSQTTHRGETQYF
TRBD2,TRBV4-3,TRBJ2-1,-,TGCGCCAGCAGCCAATGGACTAGCGGGGCTTACAATGAGCAGTTCTTC,CASSQWTSGAYNEQFF
-,TRBV19,TRBJ1-1,-,TGTGCCAGTAGTACTTCCACAGGCTTTGGAACTGAAGCTTTCTTT,CASSTSTGFGTEAFF
-,TRBV7-2,TRBJ1-2,-,TGTGCCAGCAGCGGAGCGGGGACCGGAGGCTACACCTTC,CASSGAGTGGYTF
TRBD2,TRBV7-2,TRBJ2-1,-,TGTGCCAGCAGCCCGACTAGCGGGGAGCGTAATGAGCAGTTCTTC,CASSPTSGERNEQFF
TRBD1,TRBV19,TRBJ1-5,-,TGTGCCAGTTTGGAGTCCCCCGGGACAGGGGTCAATCAGCCCCAGCATTTT,CASLESPGTGVNQPQHF
-,TRBV13,TRBJ2-2,-,TGTGCCAGCAGCTTTAGCGCCGGGGAGCTGTTTTTT,CASSFSAGELFF
-,TRBV30,TRBJ1-2,once,TGTGCCTGGAGCTCCGGACTACCCTATGGCTACACCTTC,CAWSSGLPYGYTF
-,TRBV11-2,TRBJ2-5,-,TGTGCCAGCAGCGTAACGGGACTCGGGGAGACCCAGTACTTC,CASSVTGLGETQYF
-,TRBV4-3,TRBJ2-4,-,TGCGCCAGCAGCCCCGATCTGAGAATGACAAGGTACTTC,CASSPDLRMTRYF
-,TRBV5-4,TRBJ2-1,-,TGTGCCAGCACCCAACTCGCTGGACAGTCATCCAATGAGCAGTTCTTC,CASTQLAGQSSNEQFF
-,TRBV19,TRBJ1-1,-,TGTGCCAGTAAGTGGGACAATCAAGCTTTCTTT,CASKWDNQAFF
-,TRBV10-1,TRBJ1-1,-,TGCGCCAGCAGTAGGGACACGAGGACTGAAGCTTTCTTT,CASSRDTRTEAFF
TRBD1,TRBV28,TRBJ2-7,few,TGTGCCAGCAGTACTCCGACAGGGGGGGTCTACGAGCAGTACTTC,CASSTPTGGVYEQYF
-,TRBV5-4,TRBJ1-1,-,TGTGCCAGCAGCCTGATATCGGGAAGACTCCCCAACACTGAAGCTTTCTTT,CASSLISGRLPNTEAFF
TRBD1,TRBV10-3,TRBJ1-1,few,TGTGCCACCCAACAGGGGTTGAACACTGAAGCTTTCTTT,CATQQGLNTEAFF
-,TRBV18,TRBJ2-1,-,TGTGCCAGCTCACCACCGACTTTTACCTCCTACAATGAGCAGTTCTTC,CASSPPTFTSYNEQFF
-,TRBV9,TRBJ2-7,-,TGTGCCAGCAGCGTAGTTGAGGGGGGGCGTGAGCAGTACTTC,CASSVVEGGREQYF
TRBD1,TRBV27,TRBJ2-7,-,TGTGCCAGCACTTCCCGCCCTCGGACAGGCTCCTACGAGCAGTACTTC,CASTSRPRTGSYEQYF
TRBD2,TRBV18,TRBJ2-5,-,TGTGCCAGCTCACTTGGCGGGAGTGAGACCCAGTACTTC,CASSLGGSETQYF
TRBD2,TRBV30,TRBJ2-1,-,TGTGCCTGGAGTGCAACTAGCGGGAGGGACGAGCAGTTCTTC,CAWSATSGRDEQFF
-,TRBV6-1,TRBJ2-2,-,TGTGCCAGCAGTGAATCGGGATCCGGGGAGCTGTTTTTT,CASSESGSGELFF
TRBD1,TRBV5-6,TRBJ1-1,-,TGTGCCAGCAGCTTCCTAGACAGGGTGAACACTGAAGCTTTCTTT,CASSFLDRVNTEAFF
TRBD2,TRBV13,TRBJ2-1,-,TGTGCCAGCAGCTCCTACCAGGGACTAGCGGGTTACAATGAGCAGTTCTTC,CASSSYQGLAGYNEQFF
-,TRBV9,TRBJ1-2,once,TGTGCCAGCAGCGTAGAGGGGGGGCGCGGGTATGGCTACACCTTC,CASSVEGGRGYGYTF
TRBD1,TRBV30,TRBJ2-1,-,TGTGCCTGGAGTGGGACAGGGGGCTACAATGAGCAGTTCTTC,CAWSGTGGYNEQFF
TRBD2,TRBV7-9,TRBJ2-3,once,TGTGCCAGCAGCTTAAGGGCTAGCGGGGGGTCAGATACGCAGTATTTT,CASSLRASGGSDTQYF
TRBD1,TRBV7-8,TRBJ1-5,-,TGTGCCAGCAGCTACCGGGACAGGGAACAGCCCCAGCATTTT,CASSYRDREQPQHF
-,TRBV4-3,TRBJ2-4,-,TGCGCCAGCAGCCAAGATACTCGTTATCGGAACATTCAGTACTTC,CASSQDTRYRNIQYF
TRBD2,TRBV6-5,TRBJ2-1,-,TGTGCCAGCAGTCTAGCGGGGGGTGAGCAGTTCTTC,CASSLAGGEQFF
-,TRBV7-9,TRBJ1-4,-,TGTGCCAGCAGCAAAGGAGGGGTCGATGAAAAACTGTTTTTT,CASSKGGVDEKLFF
-,TRBV5-6,TRBJ1-2,-,TGTGCCAGCAGCGTAGCGCGGAACCGTGGCTACACCTTC,CASSVARNRGYTF
-,TRBV6-1,TRBJ1-1,-,TGTGCCAGCAGTGAAGAGGTGGGGCTAGAAGCTTTCTTT,CASSEEVGLEAFF
-,TRBV25-1,TRBJ2-3,-,TGTGCCAGCAGTGTCGGGGGAGGCACAGATACGCAGTATTTT,CASSVGGGTDTQYF
TRBD2,TRBV7-9,TRBJ2-1,-,TGTGCCAGCAGCTGGACTAGCGGGACACATGAGCAGTTCTTC,CASSWTSGTHEQFF
TRBD1,TRBV19,TRBJ1-3,-,TGTGCCAGTAGTCTTAACCGGGGACAGTCTGGAAACACCATATATTTT,CASSLNRGQSGNTIYF
TRBD2,TRBV30,TRBJ2-1,-,TGTGCCTGGAGTCCCGGGACTAGCACAAATGAGCAGTTCTTC,CAWSPGTSTNEQFF
TRBD1,TRBV4-3,TRBJ2-2,-,TGCGCCAGCAGCCAAAGACAGGGGACCGGGGAGCTGTTTTTT,CASSQRQGTGELFF
TRBD1,TRBV5-1,TRBJ2-1,-,TGCGCCAGCAGCTTGGACAGGGGGCGACACAATGAGCAGTTCTTC,CASSLDRGRHNEQFF